A single sample is the source of the 21 T cell receptor beta chains below, sequenced in a study of shared clonotypes between healthy human individuals. Naive CD8 cells lacked CD45RO, underwent positive selection for CCR7 and left out terminally differentiated effector memory CD45RA+ cells. Assay: immunoSEQ multiplex PCR; the TCRdb copy retains only in-frame clones and omits some. The table lists around 580,000 clones, roughly 98% of them singletons. Sequenced sample: naive CD8+ T cells sorted from blood. The receptors stem from a man younger than 40 in good health.

The chain is built from TRBV2 and TRBJ1-2; 9 bases are shared with TRBD1. CDR1 is SNHLY, CDR2 FYNNEI, per germline. This CDR3 has 12 amino acids. The junction had 6 bases not matched to a gene; V was cut back by 10 bases and J by 6 bases. The CDR3 coding sequence is TGTGCCACTAGACAGGGGGGCAATGGCTACACCTTC. Protein product: CATRQGGNGYTF.

The V call is TRBV9, the J call TRBJ2-7, with D perhaps TRBD1 (5 bases). Trimming took 3 bases from V and 2 from J, leaving 12 bases between them. This CDR3 has 14 residues. Germline CDR1 reads SGDLS; CDR2 reads YYNGEE. In DNA form, the CDR3 reads TGTGCCAGCAGCGCGACAGAGTTTACCTACGAGCAGTACTTC. It yields the protein CASSATEFTYEQYF.

This clone was detected once. V is TRBV5-4 and J is TRBJ2-1; TRBD1 aligns across 9 bases. J lost 14 bases, V lost 3 bases, and 15 bases had no gene match. The V gene's germline CDR1 is SGHNT and CDR2 YYREEE (reference sequence). This CDR3 spans 15 amino acids. As DNA, the CDR3 is TGTGCCAGCAGCTGGACCGGGACAGGGAACATTGCGGAGTTCTTC. Protein product: CASSWTGTGNIAEFF.

The CDR3 region is CASSHGPRKEQFF. CDR3 DNA sequence: TGCGCCAGCAGCCATGGCCCTCGTAAGGAGCAGTTCTTC. This chain connects TRBV4-1 to TRBJ2-1; D is undetermined. Germline CDR1 is MGHRA and CDR2 is YSYEKL. This CDR3 spans 13 amino acids. V was pared by 3 bases and J by 10 bases, with 13 bases between.

This CDR3 is CASSQGSGSYNEQFF. DNA of the CDR3: TGTGCCAGCAGCCAAGGGAGCGGGAGTTACAATGAGCAGTTCTTC. The rearrangement links TRBV14 to TRBJ2-1; TRBD2 matches 8 bases. The CDR3 has 15 residues. The junction had 3 bases not matched to a gene; V was cut back by 1 base and J by 4 bases. Germline V gene lookup returns CDR1 SGHDN and CDR2 FVKESK.

The J gene is TRBJ2-6, the V gene TRBV2; 7 nucleotides line up with TRBD1. This CDR3 has 16 residues. After removal of 8 bases from V and 3 bases from J, the junction contained 10 bases not matched to a gene. Germline CDR1 reads SNHLY; CDR2 reads FYNNEI. The CDR3 sequence is CASQGQSNGGANVLTF. Written as DNA, the CDR3 is TGTGCCAGCCAGGGACAGTCGAACGGTGGGGCCAACGTCCTGACTTTC.

This chain links TRBV27 with TRBJ2-7, with D tentatively TRBD1 or TRBD2 (6 bases each). Trimming removed 3 bases at V and 0 bases at J, with 12 bases between. The germline V gene has CDR1 MNHEY and CDR2 SMNVEV (reference sequence). The CDR3 runs to 15 residues. CDR3 coding DNA: TGTGCCAGCAGTTTGGGGGGCGCGATCTCCTACGAGCAGTACTTC. It encodes CASSLGGAISYEQYF.

This chain links TRBV29-1 with TRBJ2-3; possibly TRBD1 for D (5 bases). The CDR3 has 13 residues. The V and J ends lost 5 bases and 2 bases respectively, with 11 bases between them. Per germline, CDR1 SQVTM and CDR2 ANQGSEA. CDR3 nucleotide sequence: TGCAGCGTTAGGGGCGACACCACAGATACGCAGTATTTT. This codes for CSVRGDTTDTQYF.

The chain joins TRBV5-4 to TRBJ2-5, with 8 bases fitting TRBD2. This CDR3 has 15 amino acids. Germline V gene sequence: CDR1 SGHNT, CDR2 YYREEE (reference sequence). J was trimmed by 3 bases and V by 10 bases; bases with no gene match: 14. The CDR3 DNA sequence: TGTGCCTGTCAACATAGCGGGAAAGGGGAAGAGACCCAGTACTTC. It is translated as CACQHSGKGEETQYF. Supplemented by reference TRBV5-4 and TRBJ2-5, the full variable domain reads ETGVTQSPTHLIKTRGQQVTLRCSSQSGHNTVSWYQQALGQGPQFIFQYYREEENGRGNFPPRFSGLQFPNYSSELNVNALELDDSALYLCACQHSGKGEETQYFGPGTRLLVL.

The chain couples TRBV7-7 to TRBJ2-5, with no clear D. V was shortened by 4 bases and J by 2 bases, with 8 bases between the two germline ends. This CDR3 is 13 amino acids long. Per the germline V gene, CDR1 is SSHAT and CDR2 is FNYEAQ (reference sequence). CDR3 in DNA: TGTGCCAGCAGCTCCCATACGCAAGAGACCCAGTACTTC. It translates to CASSSHTQETQYF. The full variable domain, its missing parts supplied by reference TRBV7-7 and TRBJ2-5, is GAGVSQSPRYKVTKRGQDVTLRCDPISSHATLYWYQQALGQGPEFLTYFNYEAQPDKSGLPSDRFSAERPEGSISTLTIQRTEQRDSAMYRCASSSHTQETQYFGPGTRLLVL.

The V and J genes are TRBV27 and TRBJ2-7; TRBD2 is a possible D gene (6 bases). The V gene lost 3 bases and the J gene lost 2 bases, with 11 bases spanning the gap. Germline CDR1 and CDR2: MNHEY and SMNVEV (reference sequence). This CDR3 comprises 14 residues. CDR3 nucleotide sequence: TGTGCCAGCAGTTTGCGGGGAAGTCCCTACGAGCAGTACTTC. Translated, it gives CASSLRGSPYEQYF.

This clone has only one observation. The V and J genes are TRBV27 and TRBJ2-1; a possible D gene is TRBD1 (5 bases). This CDR3 is 15 amino acids long. The V end lost 2 bases, the J end lost 5 bases, and 13 bases lay between the germline ends. Germline CDR1 is MNHEY and CDR2 is SMNVEV (reference sequence). CDR3 nucleotides: TGTGCCAGCAGTTTACGTCAGGGTATTCACAATGAGCAGTTCTTC. Its translation is CASSLRQGIHNEQFF.

The genes are TRBV5-1 and TRBJ2-7; D gene uncertain. The CDR3 contains 14 residues. Germline assignment: CDR1 SGHRS and CDR2 YFSETQ. V was shortened by 0 bases and J by 2 bases, with 9 bases between the two germline ends. The CDR3 spells CASSLASNPYEQYF. CDR3 bases: TGCGCCAGCAGCTTGGCCTCCAACCCCTACGAGCAGTACTTC. The complete variable domain, with remaining parts taken from reference TRBV5-1 and TRBJ2-7, reads KAGVTQTPRYLIKTRGQQVTLSCSPISGHRSVSWYQQTPGQGLQFLFEYFSETQRNKGNFPGRFSGRQFSNSRSEMNVSTLELGDSALYLCASSLASNPYEQYFGPGTRLTVT.

The count of this clone is one. This chain uses TRBV9 with TRBJ2-5; D gene ambiguous. Germline-derived CDR1 and CDR2 are SGDLS and YYNGEE. V was clipped by 0 bases and J by 3 bases, with 9 bases between them. The CDR3 is made up of 14 amino acids. The CDR3 here is CASSVGGNEETQYF. The CDR3 bases are TGTGCCAGCAGCGTAGGTGGGAATGAAGAGACCCAGTACTTC.

CDR3 sequence: CASSLASGSENTEAFF. Here the CDR3 DNA reads TGCGCCAGCAGCTTGGCTTCGGGGTCGGAGAACACTGAAGCTTTCTTT. The V call is TRBV5-1, the J call TRBJ1-1, with D uncertain. V gave up 0 bases and J gave up 1 base, with 13 bases separating them. Per germline, CDR1 SGHRS and CDR2 YFSETQ. CDR3 size: 16 residues. Looking up the rest from reference TRBV5-1 and TRBJ1-1 gives the full variable domain: KAGVTQTPRYLIKTRGQQVTLSCSPISGHRSVSWYQQTPGQGLQFLFEYFSETQRNKGNFPGRFSGRQFSNSRSEMNVSTLELGDSALYLCASSLASGSENTEAFFGQGTRLTVV.

This chain uses TRBV7-9 with TRBJ2-7, with a weak D call TRBD2 (6 bases). V was pared by 4 bases and J by 1 base, with 20 bases between. The CDR3 loop spans 17 amino acids. Germline CDR1 reads SEHNR; CDR2 reads FQNEAQ (reference sequence). CDR3 in DNA: TGTGCCAGCAGCTCGGGAGTAATACTAGAGGGGTCCTACGAGCAGTACTTC. This codes for CASSSGVILEGSYEQYF.

The V gene is TRBV29-1, the J gene TRBJ1-1; D remains ambiguous. V lost 6 bases, J lost 7 bases, and 9 bases lay in between. Germline-derived CDR1 and CDR2 are SQVTM and ANQGSEA. The CDR3 sequence is 10 residues long. In DNA, the CDR3 is TGCAGCGTGGAGGAGAATGAAGCTTTCTTT. It yields the protein CSVEENEAFF.

The chain links TRBV9 to TRBJ2-7; D may be TRBD2 (5 bases). The CDR3 spans 13 residues. Trimming left V 2 bases short and J 5 bases short, with 11 bases between. Germline V gene data show CDR1 as SGDLS and CDR2 as YYNGEE. The CDR3: CASSVRLYDEQYF. CDR3 bases: TGTGCCAGCAGCGTTAGACTATACGACGAGCAGTACTTC.

In nucleotides, the CDR3 is TGCGCCAGCAGCCAAGTCTTGGGATACGAGCAGTACTTC. This sequence encodes CASSQVLGYEQYF. The gene calls are TRBV4-1 and TRBJ2-7; D unclear. The length of the CDR3 is 13 residues. Germline lookup yields CDR1 MGHRA and CDR2 YSYEKL. Trimming pared 1 base from V and 4 bases from J, leaving 8 bases between.

V gene TRBV6-5 combines with J gene TRBJ2-7; tentatively, D is TRBD1 or TRBD2 (5 bases each). The CDR3 sequence is 11 residues long. Germline-derived CDR1 and CDR2 are MNHEY and SVGAGI. The germline V and J ends were trimmed by 8 bases and 3 bases, with 8 bases remaining between them. The CDR3 DNA reads TGTGCCAGCGGGGGATACTACGAGCAGTACTTC. This encodes CASGGYYEQYF.

V and J are TRBV5-1 and TRBJ2-5; 7 bases agree with TRBD1. The CDR3 consists of 13 residues. Trimming took 4 bases from V and 5 from J; bases not matched to a gene: 5. Looked up from germline, CDR1 is SGHRS and CDR2 is YFSETQ. CDR3: CASSADRFETQYF. The CDR3 DNA is TGCGCCAGCAGCGCGGACAGGTTCGAGACCCAGTACTTC.